Each of the 3 T cell receptor beta chains below was sequenced from the same sample in a study of T cells in Graves' hyperthyroidism and ophthalmopathy. Amplified regions were TCR beta CDR3 sequences from RNA transcripts. TCR CDR3 regions were first amplified by RT-PCR with HTBI primers. TCRdb used MiXCR to reprocess the multiplex PCR reads, holding one entry per CDR3 protein. The data show tens of thousands of distinct CDR3 sequences, with roughly half seen just once and 34% held by the top ten. The material sequenced was peripheral blood or thyroid tissue (not recorded which). These receptors were obtained from a man aged 18-30 years with Graves' hyperthyroidism.

This clonotype was seen ten or more times. The V call is TRBV6-2 or TRBV6-3, the J call TRBJ2-5; D unresolved. The CDR3 loop spans 16 amino acids. V shed 0 bases and J shed 2 bases, with 13 bases lying between them. Germline V CDR1 and CDR2: MNHEY, SVGEGT. The CDR3 coding sequence is TGTGCCAGCAGTTACTCGAAGGCCCCAGGACAAGAGACCCAGTACTTC. It specifies CASSYSKAPGQETQYF.

The sample holds one count of this clonotype. The V gene is TRBV2, the J gene TRBJ2-6; 7 positions match TRBD2. The V gene end was trimmed by 2 bases and the J gene end by 4 bases; junction bases not matched to a gene: 8. The CDR3 contains 17 residues. Per the germline V gene, CDR1 is SNHLY and CDR2 is FYNNEI. CDR3 DNA sequence: TGTGCCAGCAGTGAACTGCGGGAGTTTACAGGGGCCAACGTCCTGACTTTC. Translation: CASSELREFTGANVLTF.

The table lists this clonotype with many counts. The chain is built from TRBV20-1 and TRBJ2-3, with 11 nucleotides matching TRBD2. Germline-derived CDR1 and CDR2 are DFQATT and SNEGSKA (reference sequence). The CDR3 spans 11 residues. CDR3 region: CRLAGPNTQYF. Here the CDR3 DNA reads TGCCGACTAGCGGGGCCTAATACGCAGTATTTT.